Presented here are 25 T cell receptor beta chains from one specimen sequenced in a study of shared clonotypes between healthy human individuals. Sequencing used immunoSEQ multiplex PCR; TCRdb keeps in-frame clones, though not all of them. This sample has some 1.1 million clones, with approximately 80% found just once. Material for sequencing was memory CD4+ T cells from PBMCs. The subset was: CD45RA-negative fraction. The receptors were sampled from a young man in good health. Some clones in this sample may be carry-over from other donors' samples.

This clone was seen a handful of times. This chain links TRBV7-9 with TRBJ1-2; no reliable D call. The CDR3 is 14 residues long. Deletions cut 3 bases from V and 4 bases from J, with 12 bases between. Germline V gene lookup returns CDR1 SEHNR and CDR2 FQNEAQ (reference sequence). CDR3 DNA: TGTGCCAGCAGCTTCCCCGGGGAAGGCTATGGCTACACCTTC. This sequence encodes CASSFPGEGYGYTF.

This clone was recorded at least ten times. The genes are TRBV5-4 and TRBJ2-7; TRBD2 matches 7 bases. The CDR3 contains 13 residues. The trim removed 4 bases at V and 1 base at J, leaving 2 bases unmatched. Germline V CDR1 and CDR2: SGHNT, YYREEE (reference sequence). CDR3 loop: CASSRDYSYEQYF. The CDR3 nucleotides read TGTGCCAGCAGCCGGGACTATTCCTACGAGCAGTACTTC.

This chain uses TRBV6-6 with TRBJ1-5, with unresolved D. There are 15 residues in the CDR3. CDR1 is MNHNY, CDR2 SVGAGI, per germline (reference sequence). V lost 1 base, J lost 4 bases, and 11 bases lay in between. The CDR3 is CASSYWVDYNQPQHF. Here the CDR3 DNA reads TGTGCCAGCAGTTACTGGGTGGACTATAATCAGCCCCAGCATTTT.

The chain combines TRBV28 with TRBJ1-1; the D gene is possibly TRBD1 (5 bases). Germline assignment: CDR1 MDHEN and CDR2 SYDVKM. Trimming took 6 bases from V and 6 from J, leaving 17 bases between them. The CDR3 sequence is 14 residues long. CDR3 sequence reads: CASSNSGGEAEAFF. The CDR3 region has the DNA TGTGCCAGCAGCAATAGTGGAGGGGAAGCTGAAGCTTTCTTT.

This rearrangement joins TRBV11-3 to TRBJ2-2, with 8 bases identical to TRBD1. The length of the CDR3 is 14 residues. The V gene's germline CDR1 is SGHNT and CDR2 YENEEA. J gave up 7 bases and V 3 bases, and 4 bases lay outside the gene matches. The CDR3 sequence: CASSLTGDRGELFF. CDR3 bases: TGTGCCAGCAGCTTGACAGGGGATCGCGGGGAGCTGTTTTTT.

The chain links TRBV19 to TRBJ2-5, with 8 bases identical to TRBD1. Germline V gene data show CDR1 as LNHDA and CDR2 as SQIVND (reference sequence). The CDR3 totals 13 residues. Trimming removed 7 bases from V and 3 bases from J; junction bases left unmatched: 4. CDR3 protein: CASTAQGEETQYF. CDR3 DNA: TGTGCCAGTACCGCACAGGGGGAAGAGACCCAGTACTTC.

The J gene is TRBJ2-7, the V gene TRBV6-5; perhaps D is TRBD1 or TRBD2 (5 bases each). This CDR3 has 15 residues. Germline CDR1 reads MNHEY; CDR2 reads SVGAGI. Trimming left V 7 bases short and J 2 bases short, with 18 bases between. The CDR3 DNA is TGTGCCAGCACTACCGGGGCTGGTGGCACCTACGAGCAGTACTTC. It translates to CASTTGAGGTYEQYF.

The V and J genes are TRBV21-1 and TRBJ2-7; the D call in the table, TRBD2, was not verified against the DNA. TRBV21-1 is shown as a pseudogene. The CDR3 contains 14 residues. The CDR3 region has the DNA TGTGCCAGCAGCAAATCGAGCGGGAGCGGCGAGCAGTACTTC. It translates to CASSKSSGSGEQYF.

This clone showed up just once. The rearrangement uses TRBV4-3 and TRBJ1-4; 7 bases align to TRBD1. The CDR3 extends over 16 amino acids. Germline CDR1 is LGHNA and CDR2 is YSLEER. V gave up 0 bases and J gave up 4 bases; unmatched junction bases: 5. The CDR3 reads CASSQDGGGYNEKLFF. The CDR3 region has the DNA TGCGCCAGCAGCCAAGATGGAGGGGGCTATAATGAAAAACTGTTTTTT.

The chain uses TRBV7-6 and TRBJ2-5; TRBD2 matches at 7 bases. Germline V CDR1 and CDR2: SGHVS, FNYEAQ. The CDR3 runs 16 residues. V was pared by 4 bases and J by 3 bases, with 11 bases of the junction left unmatched. DNA of the CDR3: TGTGCCAGCAGCTCCTACTGGGGGGGAGGGAAAGAGACCCAGTACTTC. Translating it yields CASSSYWGGGKETQYF.

This clone was picked up a small number of times. This rearrangement joins TRBV28 to TRBJ2-3; D possibly uses TRBD1 or TRBD2 (5 bases each). V lost 8 bases, J lost 4 bases, and 16 bases lay in between. The CDR3 has 14 amino acids. Germline assignment: CDR1 MDHEN and CDR2 SYDVKM. The CDR3 DNA sequence: TGTGCCAGCGGGGGATTAGCGATGGCAGATACGCAGTATTTT. Residues: CASGGLAMADTQYF.

This clone was observed a handful of times. The rearrangement joins TRBV21-1 to TRBJ2-7; the DNA was not compared with TRBD1, the D call given in the table. TRBV21-1 is labeled a pseudogene. The CDR3 contains 15 residues. The CDR3 region is CASSRLTGEFYEQYF. CDR3 DNA sequence: TGTGCCAGCAGCAGGCTGACAGGGGAGTTCTACGAGCAGTACTTC.

V gene TRBV27 combines with J gene TRBJ1-4; D is perhaps TRBD1 (5 bases). The length of the CDR3 is 14 residues. Germline V gene data show CDR1 as MNHEY and CDR2 as SMNVEV (reference sequence). V was pared by 3 bases and J by 10 bases, with 15 bases between. CDR3 region: CASSFGQGEAKLFF. The CDR3 bases are TGTGCCAGCAGTTTTGGCCAGGGAGAGGCAAAACTGTTTTTT.

This sequence joins TRBV2 and TRBJ2-2, with 8 bases aligning to TRBD2. The germline gives CDR1 SNHLY, CDR2 FYNNEI. After removal of 1 base from V and 6 bases from J, the junction contained 10 bases not matched to a gene. The CDR3 runs 17 residues. CDR3 sequence: CASSEGFRAGAPGELFF. In DNA, the CDR3 is TGTGCCAGCAGTGAAGGGTTCCGAGCGGGAGCCCCCGGGGAGCTGTTTTTT.

This chain uses TRBV11-2 with TRBJ2-1, with D perhaps TRBD1 (7 bases). V was shortened by 5 bases and J by 9 bases, with 17 bases between the two germline ends. The CDR3 sequence is 14 residues long. Germline CDR1 is SGHAT and CDR2 is FQNNGV. CDR3 bases: TGTGCCAGCAGCCCACTCAGGGGGGCCGGTGAGCAGTTCTTC. Translating it yields CASSPLRGAGEQFF.

The chain recombines TRBV11-1 with TRBJ2-5; D is uncertain. The ends were cut back, 1 base at V and 2 bases at J, with 11 bases in the middle. CDR1 and CDR2 (germline): SGHAT, FQDESV (reference sequence). The CDR3 consists of 15 residues. In DNA, the CDR3 is TGTGCCAGCAGCTTAGTCAGGACCCGACAAGAGACCCAGTACTTC. Protein product: CASSLVRTRQETQYF.

The rearrangement links TRBV15 to TRBJ2-2, with TRBD1 as a possible D gene (5 bases). CDR1 and CDR2 from the germline V gene are LNHNV and YYDKDF (reference sequence). V was pared by 2 bases and J by 1 base, with 8 bases between. The CDR3 totals 15 residues. The DNA of the CDR3 is TGTGCCACCAGCAGACGTCAGGGGAACACCGGGGAGCTGTTTTTT. Protein sequence: CATSRRQGNTGELFF.

V gene TRBV2 combines with J gene TRBJ1-4; D gene uncertain. Germline values: CDR1 SNHLY, CDR2 FYNNEI. The CDR3 spans 14 residues. With 2 bases removed from V and 0 bases from J, the gap between germline ends came to 4 bases. CDR3 nucleotide sequence: TGTGCCAGCAGTGAATGGACAACTAATGAAAAACTGTTTTTT. Encoded protein: CASSEWTTNEKLFF.

This clone showed up just once. The CDR3 coding sequence is TGCGCCAGCGGACACCAACCCGGGACAGTGTTCATCCCCGGGGAGCTGTTTTTT. Translation gives CASGHQPGTVFIPGELFF. The rearrangement joins TRBV5-1 to TRBJ2-2; 7 positions match TRBD1. Germline V gene lookup returns CDR1 SGHRS and CDR2 YFSETQ. The V and J ends lost 7 bases and 6 bases, in that order; junction bases with no gene match: 21. There are 18 residues in the CDR3.

This chain joins TRBV18 and TRBJ2-2, with 10 nucleotides matching TRBD1. The ends lost 0 bases at V and 4 bases at J; junction bases unmatched: 14. CDR1 is KGHSH, CDR2 LQKENI, per germline. The CDR3 loop spans 20 amino acids. The CDR3 region has the DNA TGTGCCAGCTCACCACCCAAATGGACAGGGGGGGGAATGAGCACCGGGGAGCTGTTTTTT. It codes for CASSPPKWTGGGMSTGELFF.

This clone was observed a single time. The chain combines TRBV4-1 with TRBJ2-1; 10 bases line up with TRBD2. CDR3 length: 16 amino acids. J gave up 0 bases and V 4 bases, and 3 bases lay outside the gene matches. Germline V gives CDR1 MGHRA, CDR2 YSYEKL. Here the CDR3 reads CASSPRLAGSYNEQFF. CDR3 DNA sequence: TGCGCCAGCAGCCCAAGACTAGCGGGCTCCTACAATGAGCAGTTCTTC.

The sample holds a few counts of this clone. J is TRBJ1-3 and V is TRBV14, with no clear D. The CDR3 is made up of 13 amino acids. Germline V CDR1 and CDR2: SGHDN, FVKESK. Trimming took 4 bases from V and 8 from J, leaving 12 bases between them. The CDR3 loop reads CASSPAAGDTIYF. CDR3 in DNA: TGTGCCAGCAGCCCGGCTGCCGGGGACACCATATATTTT.

This clone showed up just a few times. The chain recombines TRBV7-6 with TRBJ1-1; D ambiguous. The CDR3 consists of 13 residues. V gave up 4 bases and J gave up 11 bases, with 17 bases separating them. Germline CDR1 reads SGHVS; CDR2 reads FNYEAQ. CDR3 sequence (DNA): TGTGCCAGCAGCTCAAGGCCTGGGGTTCACGCTTTCTTT. Translation gives CASSSRPGVHAFF.

The J gene is TRBJ2-7, the V gene TRBV5-4; unclear D gene. Looked up from germline, CDR1 is SGHNT and CDR2 is YYREEE (reference sequence). The CDR3 extends over 14 amino acids. Trimming stripped 6 bases from V and 0 bases from J, with 13 bases between. As DNA, the CDR3 is TGTGCCAGCACGCCGGGCCCGAGCTCCTACGAGCAGTACTTC. Translated: CASTPGPSSYEQYF.

The chain couples TRBV13 to TRBJ2-3; D is uncertain. CDR1 and CDR2 from the germline V gene are PRHDT and FYEKMQ (reference sequence). The V end lost 4 bases, the J end lost 6 bases, and 14 bases lay between the germline ends. The CDR3 length is 14 residues. CDR3 DNA: TGTGCCAGCAGCTCCCTAATGATAGGGGATACGCAGTATTTT. Translating gives CASSSLMIGDTQYF.